This entry concerns a single TCR beta chain. Selection for sequencing was limited to patients who had shown CD8+CD57+ cell expansion by flow cytometry. Patients had undergone no therapy by the time their blood was sampled. Germline CDR1 DFQATT, CDR2 SNEGSKA (reference sequence). The CDR3 loop spans 15 amino acids. The V gene end was trimmed by 2 bases and the J gene end by 1 base; junction bases not matched to a gene: 8. This record belongs to a study of CD8+CD57+ T cells in acquired aplastic anemia. Study-level background: Yields of DNA that came from sorted CD4+ and CD8+ cells averaged approximately 3.5 ug.

Researchers used genomic DNA as the template to profile TCR beta VDJ and CDR3. TCRdb used MiXCR to reprocess the reads, holding one entry per CDR3 protein. In the table there are roughly 250,000 distinct CDR3 sequences, roughly 82% of which are singletons. The V and J genes are TRBV20-1 and TRBJ2-7; 7 bases are shared with TRBD1. This TCR came from a human donor with aplastic anemia. Sequenced: sorted CD4+, CD8+, or CD8+CD57+ T cells (not recorded which) from PBMCs. The CDR3 protein is CSARSAETGSYEQYF. As DNA, the CDR3 is TGCAGTGCTAGATCCGCGGAGACAGGGTCCTACGAGCAGTACTTC.